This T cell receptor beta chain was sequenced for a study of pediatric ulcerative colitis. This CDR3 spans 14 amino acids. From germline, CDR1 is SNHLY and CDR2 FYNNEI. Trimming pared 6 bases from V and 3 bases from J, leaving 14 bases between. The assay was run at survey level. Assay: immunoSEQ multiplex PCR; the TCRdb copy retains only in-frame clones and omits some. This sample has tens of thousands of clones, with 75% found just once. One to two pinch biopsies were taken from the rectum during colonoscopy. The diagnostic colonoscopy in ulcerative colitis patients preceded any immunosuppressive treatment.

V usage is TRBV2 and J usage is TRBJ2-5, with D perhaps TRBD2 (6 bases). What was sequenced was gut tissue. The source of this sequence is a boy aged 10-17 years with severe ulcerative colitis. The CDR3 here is CASRPGRREETQYF. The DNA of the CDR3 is TGTGCCAGCAGGCCAGGGAGGAGGGAAGAGACCCAGTACTTC.